This TCR beta chain was recorded in a study of T cell responses to AZD1222 COVID-19 vaccine. Study results and limitations: Donors in the cohort were predominantly white British and more often female, and clonal diversity was possibly underestimated. Spike-specific TCR breadth and depth rose after two AZD1222 doses. The study reported that nearly half of spike-specific TCRs target unmutated variant regions.

Profiling relied on immunoSEQ multiplex PCR, and the TCRdb table lists in-frame clones only, not all of them. The sample records some 150,000 clones, around 89% being singletons. The CDR3 runs 16 residues. Germline CDR1 reads SGHVS; CDR2 reads FQNEAQ. Trimming removed 4 bases from V and 2 bases from J; junction bases left unmatched: 7. A note on this clone: No antigen is known for it.

The starting material was peripheral blood, obtained on day 0 of AZD1222 vaccination. V gene TRBV7-8 combines with J gene TRBJ2-7; 11 bases agree with TRBD2. This sequence was found in an adult in good health. CDR3: CASSSLAGDPTYEQYF. The DNA for the CDR3 is TGTGCCAGCAGCTCACTAGCGGGGGACCCTACCTACGAGCAGTACTTC.